The subject of this entry is one TCR beta chain. Its matching antigen is unknown. Only in-frame clones appear in the TCRdb table, and some are missing; sequencing was by immunoSEQ multiplex PCR. The table records about 120,000 clones, roughly 90% of them present only once. This record belongs to a study of T cell responses to AZD1222 COVID-19 vaccine. Points from the study as a whole: Elevations in Spike-specific TCR breadth and depth followed administration of two AZD1222 doses. Spike-wide coverage was observed for vaccine-associated CD4 TCRs, with dominant responses at 160-218 and 743-854. Just 5 to 7 AZD1222 recipients were seropositive at baseline. The donor group comprised mostly white British people and more females; the analysis possibly underestimated clonal diversity.

The CDR3 runs 15 residues. Deletions cut 1 base from V and 7 bases from J, with 17 bases between. Germline V CDR1 and CDR2: SGHDT, YYEEEE. This clonotype was obtained from an adult who received the AZD1222 COVID-19 vaccine. The V gene is TRBV5-6, the J gene TRBJ1-1; D is undetermined. Sample: peripheral blood, taken 28 days after the second AZD1222 dose. The CDR3 DNA reads TGTGCCAGCAGCTTGTTGTCCTGGACGGGTGATGAAGCTTTCTTT. It yields the protein CASSLLSWTGDEAFF. Full variable domain (missing parts from reference TRBV5-6 and TRBJ1-1): DAGVTQSPTHLIKTRGQQVTLRCSPKSGHDTVSWYQQALGQGPQFIFQYYEEEERQRGNFPDRFSGHQFPNYSSELNVNALLLGDSALYLCASSLLSWTGDEAFFGQGTRLTVV.